This T cell receptor (beta chain) was identified in a study of cytomegalovirus exposure and HLA in healthy donors (dated by TCRdb to 2017 to 2019). About the investigation overall: An earlier analysis of about 530 of the donors reported 250 to 350 Gb of sequence data and around 120 million unique TCR beta sequences obtained from around 180 million T cells. An early release covering roughly 640 HLA-typed donors comprised approximately 300 gigabases of sequencing data and about 90 million unique TCR sequences. Of the 300 to 500 genotyped donors, roughly 76% were placed in the genetic ancestry cluster associated with self-reported Caucasian donors. The study aimed to test whether signatures of past pathogen exposure could be identified by cataloging public T cell receptors. The study profiled the T cell repertoires of 550 to 700 subjects by immunosequencing and related them to cytomegalovirus serostatus. A separate validation cohort of more than 100 different subjects was used in addition to the roughly 620-subject first cohort. To predict cytomegalovirus infection status, the study brought together high-throughput TCR immunosequencing, statistical association of individual TCRs with disease status, and machine learning. In a later analysis, previously published TCR beta repertoires from 670 or so donors were re-analyzed and high-resolution HLA genotyping was added so that TCR occurrence patterns could be studied. The later analysis used no new phenotypic data to find candidate immune exposures, relying instead on TCR beta sequences and their occurrence across donors. To decide whether each TCR beta V gene segment behaved as functional or pseudogenic, an earlier analysis of fewer than 750 of the donors relied on high-throughput TCR beta sequencing. Donor age, sex, ethnicity and CMV serostatus were compiled alongside the repertoire data. A later genetic analysis took genome-wide SNP genotypes for about 55% of the 666 donors and used that subset as a discovery cohort. Every repertoire in the discovery cohort had been generated on one and the same sequencing platform. HLA typing included class I and class II loci at four-digit resolution. Typing coverage differed by locus: A, B, C, DRB1 and DQB1 were typed in about 629-640 donors, DQA1 in 522, DPA1 in nearly 610, and DPB1 in just under 490. Five DR-DQ haplotypes were handled as single units for association and clustering because linkage in the cohort was strong. Among around 400 genotyped donors of the cohort, an average of around 250,000 unique TCR beta nucleotide sequences was sequenced per donor, of which 15% to 20% were non-productive. Results and caveats for the whole study, not just this receptor: In a later analysis, TCR association rates were found to vary across HLA loci, with the most associated TCRs seen for DRB1 alleles and the fewest for HLA-C alleles. According to a later genetic analysis, donors in an Asian-associated ancestry cluster had fewer N-insertions in productive TCRs than the roughly 700-donor mean. Roughly 15 rarely observed V segments, including chromosome 9 orphons, were excluded from the earlier analysis of some 590 of the donors because counts were too low. Sequencing depth was assumed to be roughly uniform across donors in the presence/absence analyses, though that assumption may not hold. Immune exposure information for the cohort was limited to CMV serostatus. The cohort was sequenced for TCR beta chains only, and without alpha or paired-chain data the features that could be detected were limited. In an earlier analysis of around 600 of the donors, most TCR beta V segments were observed in productive rearrangements about 87% or about 30% of the time, broadly matching IMGT annotations. Linkage disequilibrium might explain the correlated functional status among segregating V segments, but an unknown experimental factor could not be excluded. A total of 150 or so TCR beta chains were listed by the study as associated with cytomegalovirus. The authors suggested that the approach could potentially be extended to other disease states and immunological phenotypes. Assigning TCR associations to individual alleles was difficult when HLA alleles, especially DR and DQ, strongly co-occurred. Because HLA typing was unavailable for some donors at each locus, only the typed subset was used in association tests. In a later analysis, about 16,000 TCR beta sequences were associated with specific HLA alleles at a false discovery rate of 0.05. In both the original and validation cohorts, the classifier was reported to diagnose cytomegalovirus status with high specificity and sensitivity. In a later genetic analysis, a missense DCLRE1C variant was associated with V-gene and J-gene trimming of TCR beta chains, and the association was replicated in an independent cohort. A further reported finding was that TCR beta sequences accurately predicted the HLA-A and HLA-B alleles for most subjects in the first cohort. In a later analysis, most CMV-associated TCR beta chains were found to appear HLA-restricted, with HLA associations seemingly driven largely by CMV exposure. A cluster of highly shared sequence variants was judged likely to represent a technical artifact of the sequencing pipeline. A later analysis found that HLA-associated TCR beta chains were more clonally expanded and had lower generation probabilities than equally common non-associated chains. In vitro tests confirmed that three of the cytomegalovirus-associated TCR beta chains recognize cytomegalovirus antigens. A later analysis reported that several top co-occurrence clusters appeared linked to parvovirus B19, influenza, CMV and Epstein-Barr virus. Most TCR sequences were observed very rarely across donors, whereas some public TCRs were present in many individuals.

Libraries were constructed by the immunoSEQ multiplex PCR assay. The multiplex PCR relied on a mix of 60 forward primers for TCR Vbeta segments and 13 reverse primers for TCR Jbeta segments. The CDR3 region of rearranged TCR beta genes was amplified from genomic DNA with a multiplex PCR assay. The amplified TCR beta libraries were sequenced on the Illumina HiSeq System as 87-base-pair reads. From the authors' description of their analysis: Across the roughly 670 repertoires, a later analysis counted approximately 83 million unique TCR beta chains, 8.5 million to 12 million of which were shared by at least two donors. A nearest-neighbor algorithm error-corrected the raw reads and collapsed the reads into unique sequences, merging closely related sequences to remove PCR and sequencing errors. V, D and J gene segments were assigned by aligning CDR3 sequences to IMGT reference sequences. Each retained sequence needed at least a six-nucleotide match to both a V gene segment and a J gene segment. Rearrangements were classified as productive when the CDR3 lacked stop codons and remained in frame with V and J, and all other rearrangements were classified as non-productive. Following IMGT convention, CDR3 was defined as the stretch from the second conserved V-encoded cysteine up to the conserved J-encoded phenylalanine. The earlier analysis of 587 of the donors excluded any sequence lacking an unambiguous match to a single V gene segment. In an earlier analysis of 587 of the donors, a V segment was called functional when productive rearrangements were above 56.7%, and segregating when the standard deviation between donors exceeded 5%. To diagnose cytomegalovirus status from the catalog of TCR beta chain sequences, a statistical classification framework was built. In a later analysis, TCR nucleotide sequences were compared against IMGT/GENE-DB human TR gene sequences so that V and J genes could be assigned. The TCRdist pipeline was used in a later analysis to assign CDR3 sequences and most-parsimonious VDJ recombination scenarios. In a later analysis, every TCR beta chain was defined by the combination of its CDR3 amino acid sequence and its V-gene family, and reads without a unique V-gene family were dropped. As a way to deal with suspected cross-contamination and a sequencing artifact, a later analysis dropped 592 nucleotide sequences that were highly shared and had low generation probability. In a later analysis, a clonal expansion index was calculated for each public chain from normalized within-repertoire ranks of inferred template counts. Generation probabilities in a later analysis came from a VDJ recombination model fitted to out-of-frame rearrangements, and those results were checked against IGoR. Hypergeometric tests were used in a later analysis to score TCR-TCR, TCR-HLA and TCR-CMV co-occurrence, with a repertoire-size bias correction applied to the TCR pairs. False discovery rates were estimated in a later analysis by permuting HLA or CMV assignments 20 times. In a later analysis, co-occurring TCRs were grouped with DBSCAN, and TCRdist sequence similarity was added when clustering was performed within HLA-allele-positive subsets. Co-occurrence clustering excluded repertoires with fewer than 30,000 or more than 120,000 public chains, plus five with anomalous nucleotide sharing. TCRdb mirrors the immuneACCESS table, restricted to in-frame sequences. Some clones are absent from its copies; in checked studies, under half trace to an unresolved V gene, and the reason for the others is unknown. The V and J calls and clone size were taken over from that table, and D and trimming were inferred from the DNA. The sample table records 190,000 or so clones; less than 85% of these occur just once. The ten largest clones take up more than 1.5% of the sample.

This clone was seen a handful of times. The antigen it recognizes is unknown. No much larger clone exists at a distance of one base, and base qualities are not known. The cohort was made up of about 610 healthy bone marrow donors. All cohort members were sampled while nominally healthy, although unrecorded immune exposures were likely present. The donor was CMV seropositive and was included in the group of 250 to 350 seropositive cohort members. A peripheral blood sample was collected from each donor, and TCR beta sequencing was performed on peripheral blood mononuclear cells. The Qiagen DNeasy Blood Extraction Kit was used to extract genomic DNA from the blood cell samples. Sequencing used PBMCs. The clonotype comes from a girl between 5 and 17 years old in good health and CMV-seropositive.

The CDR3 here reads CASSWGGGGSDTQYF. The base sequence is TGTGCCAGCAGCTGGGGCGGGGGGGGTTCAGATACGCAGTATTTT. The chain is assembled from TRBV7-2 and TRBJ2-3; 9 bases in the middle match TRBD2. Based on the germline V gene, the CDR1 and CDR2 sequences are SGHTA and FQGNSA. The CDR3, from cysteine to phenylalanine, totals 15 residues. Left in the record is the CDR3 DNA by itself, 45 bases read in frame from the first base. V ends up 4 bases short and J 4 bases short, with an unmatched junction base count of 6.